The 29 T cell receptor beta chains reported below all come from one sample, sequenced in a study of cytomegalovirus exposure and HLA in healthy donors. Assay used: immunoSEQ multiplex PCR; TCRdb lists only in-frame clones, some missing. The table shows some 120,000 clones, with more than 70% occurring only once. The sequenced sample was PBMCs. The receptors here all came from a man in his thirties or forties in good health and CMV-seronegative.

The CDR3 reads CASSYGVDLDEQFF. As DNA, the CDR3 is TGCGCCAGCAGTTACGGGGTGGACCTCGACGAGCAGTTCTTC. This chain connects TRBV5-1 to TRBJ2-1, with D perhaps matching TRBD2 (5 bases). The V and J ends lost 5 bases and 10 bases respectively, with 19 bases between them. From germline, CDR1 is SGHRS and CDR2 YFSETQ. The CDR3 totals 14 residues.

This CDR3 reads CASSEGTGKGTDTQYF. The DNA for the CDR3 is TGTGCCAGCAGCGAAGGGACAGGAAAGGGCACAGATACGCAGTATTTT. The genes are TRBV7-9 and TRBJ2-3, with 8 bases aligning to TRBD1. The CDR3 runs 16 residues. V trimming: 5 bases; J trimming: 1 base; junction bases outside the gene matches: 8. The germline V gene has CDR1 SEHNR and CDR2 FQNEAQ (reference sequence).

CDR3 protein: CASSLREGNNEQFF. DNA of the CDR3: TGTGCCAGTAGTCTGCGGGAGGGGAACAATGAGCAGTTCTTC. The chain employs TRBV19 and TRBJ2-1, with 9 bases identical to TRBD2. V gave up 5 bases and J gave up 5 bases; unmatched junction bases: 4. The CDR3 totals 14 residues. CDR1 LNHDA and CDR2 SQIVND come from the germline V gene (reference sequence).

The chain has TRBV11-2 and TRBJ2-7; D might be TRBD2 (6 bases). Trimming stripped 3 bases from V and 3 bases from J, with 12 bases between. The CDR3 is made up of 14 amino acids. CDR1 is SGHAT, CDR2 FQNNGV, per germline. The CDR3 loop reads CASSFAGNFYEQYF. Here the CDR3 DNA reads TGTGCCAGCAGCTTCGCGGGGAACTTCTACGAGCAGTACTTC.

The CDR3 DNA reads TGTGCCAGCGGGAGCGTATATGAGCAGTTCTTC. Its protein product is CASGSVYEQFF. The J gene is TRBJ2-1, the V gene TRBV5-4, with D possibly being TRBD2 (5 bases). This CDR3 is built from 11 residues. Germline V CDR1 and CDR2: SGHNT, YYREEE (reference sequence). V was trimmed by 7 bases and J by 8 bases, leaving 10 bases between them.

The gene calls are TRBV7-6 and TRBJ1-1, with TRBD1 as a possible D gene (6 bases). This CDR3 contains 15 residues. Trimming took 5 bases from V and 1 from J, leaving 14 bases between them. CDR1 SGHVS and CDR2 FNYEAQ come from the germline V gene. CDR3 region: CASSRGAPANTEAFF. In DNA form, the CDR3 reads TGTGCCAGCAGCCGGGGGGCCCCAGCGAACACTGAAGCTTTCTTT.

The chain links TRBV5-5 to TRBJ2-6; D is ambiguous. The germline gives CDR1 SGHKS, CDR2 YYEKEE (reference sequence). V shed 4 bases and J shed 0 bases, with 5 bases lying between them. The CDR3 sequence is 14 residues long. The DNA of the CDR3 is TGTGCCAGCAGCCGTAGCTCTGGGGCCAACGTCCTGACTTTC. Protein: CASSRSSGANVLTF.

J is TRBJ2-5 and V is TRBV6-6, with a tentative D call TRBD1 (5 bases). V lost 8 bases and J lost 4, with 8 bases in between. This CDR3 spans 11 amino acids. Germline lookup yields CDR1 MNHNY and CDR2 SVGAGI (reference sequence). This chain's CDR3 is CASARVETQYF. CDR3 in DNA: TGTGCCAGCGCCAGGGTAGAGACCCAGTACTTC.

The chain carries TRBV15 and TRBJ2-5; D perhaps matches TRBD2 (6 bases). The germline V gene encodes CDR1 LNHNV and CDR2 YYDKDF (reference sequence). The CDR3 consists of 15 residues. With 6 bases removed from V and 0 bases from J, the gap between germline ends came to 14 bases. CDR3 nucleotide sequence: TGTGCCACCAGGGGGGACTCCCAGTACCAAGAGACCCAGTACTTC. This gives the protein CATRGDSQYQETQYF.

The CDR3 bases are TGTGCCAGCACAGGGGATGGTGGAAACACCATATATTTT. Amino acid sequence: CASTGDGGNTIYF. The chain is built from TRBV10-3 and TRBJ1-3; 7 bases line up with TRBD1. The CDR3 spans 13 residues. CDR1 and CDR2 (germline): ENHRY, SYGVKD. V was pared by 10 bases and J by 3 bases, with 6 bases of the junction left unmatched.

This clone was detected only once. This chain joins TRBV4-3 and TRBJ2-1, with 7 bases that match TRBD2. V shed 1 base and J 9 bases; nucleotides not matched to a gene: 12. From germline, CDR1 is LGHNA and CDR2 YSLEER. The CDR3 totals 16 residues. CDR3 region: CASSQVRFAGEREQFF. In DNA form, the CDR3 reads TGCGCCAGCAGCCAAGTCCGGTTTGCGGGGGAGCGTGAGCAGTTCTTC.

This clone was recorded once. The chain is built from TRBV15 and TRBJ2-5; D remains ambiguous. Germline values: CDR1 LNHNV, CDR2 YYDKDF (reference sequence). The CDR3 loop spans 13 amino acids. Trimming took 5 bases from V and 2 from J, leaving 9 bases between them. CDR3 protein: CATSLSPQETQYF. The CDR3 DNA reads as TGTGCCACCAGCCTTAGTCCACAAGAGACCCAGTACTTC.

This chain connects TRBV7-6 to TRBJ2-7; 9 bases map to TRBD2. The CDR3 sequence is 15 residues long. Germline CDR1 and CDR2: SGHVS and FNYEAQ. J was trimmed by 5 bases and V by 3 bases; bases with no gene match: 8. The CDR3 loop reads CASSFVAGVSDEQYF. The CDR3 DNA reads TGTGCCAGCAGCTTTGTAGCGGGAGTATCCGACGAGCAGTACTTC.

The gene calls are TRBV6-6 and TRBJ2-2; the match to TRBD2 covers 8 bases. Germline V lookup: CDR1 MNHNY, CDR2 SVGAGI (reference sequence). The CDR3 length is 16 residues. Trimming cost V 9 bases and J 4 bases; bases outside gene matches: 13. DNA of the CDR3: TGTGCCAGTAGCCATAGCGGGACCACCCCCACCGGGGAGCTGTTTTTT. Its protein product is CASSHSGTTPTGELFF.

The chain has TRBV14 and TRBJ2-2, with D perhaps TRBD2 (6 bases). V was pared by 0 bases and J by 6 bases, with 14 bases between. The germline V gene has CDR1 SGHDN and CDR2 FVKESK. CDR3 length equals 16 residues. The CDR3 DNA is TGTGCCAGCAGCCAAGATTTCGGGAGTGGCGCCGGGGAGCTGTTTTTT. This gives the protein CASSQDFGSGAGELFF.

CDR3 DNA: TGTGCCAGCAGCTTCGACCCCGGGAACACCATATATTTT. The encoded protein is CASSFDPGNTIYF. The V call is TRBV11-2, the J call TRBJ1-3; no firm D call. With 3 bases removed from V and 7 bases from J, the gap between germline ends came to 10 bases. The germline V gene has CDR1 SGHAT and CDR2 FQNNGV. This CDR3 region has 13 residues.

The CDR3 DNA reads as TGTGCCAGCAACAGCGGCCAGACCTACAATGAGCAGTTCTTC. It specifies CASNSGQTYNEQFF. The chain uses TRBV6-5 and TRBJ2-1; possibly TRBD2 for D (5 bases). V was trimmed by 7 bases and J by 2 bases, leaving 12 bases between them. The CDR3 contains 14 residues. Per germline, CDR1 MNHEY and CDR2 SVGAGI.

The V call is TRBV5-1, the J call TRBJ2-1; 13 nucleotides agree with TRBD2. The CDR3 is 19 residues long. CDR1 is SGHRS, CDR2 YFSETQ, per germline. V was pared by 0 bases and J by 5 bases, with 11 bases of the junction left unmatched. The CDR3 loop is CASSLVGTSGVFVHNEQFF. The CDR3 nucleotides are TGCGCCAGCAGCTTGGTTGGGACTAGCGGGGTCTTCGTCCACAATGAGCAGTTCTTC.

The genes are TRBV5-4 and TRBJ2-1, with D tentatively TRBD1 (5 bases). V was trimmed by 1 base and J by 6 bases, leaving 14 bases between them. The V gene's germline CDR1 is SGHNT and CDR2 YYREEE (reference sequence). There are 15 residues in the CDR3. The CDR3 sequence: CASSLSLVGRNEQFF. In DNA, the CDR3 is TGTGCCAGCAGCTTGAGTCTAGTGGGGCGCAATGAGCAGTTCTTC.

The CDR3, as DNA: TGTGCCAGCAGGGGCTCTGAGCAGTTCTTC. It is translated as CASRGSEQFF. The chain couples TRBV6-5 to TRBJ2-1, with D hard to call. Trimming took off 6 bases at V and 9 bases at J, with 6 bases between the two ends. CDR3 size: 10 residues. Germline values: CDR1 MNHEY, CDR2 SVGAGI.

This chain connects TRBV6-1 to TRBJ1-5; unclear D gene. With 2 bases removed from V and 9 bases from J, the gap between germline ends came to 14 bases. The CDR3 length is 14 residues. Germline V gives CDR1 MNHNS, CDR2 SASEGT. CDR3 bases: TGTGCCAGCAGTGAAACTTTGCCTTTTGGGCCCCAGCATTTT. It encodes CASSETLPFGPQHF.

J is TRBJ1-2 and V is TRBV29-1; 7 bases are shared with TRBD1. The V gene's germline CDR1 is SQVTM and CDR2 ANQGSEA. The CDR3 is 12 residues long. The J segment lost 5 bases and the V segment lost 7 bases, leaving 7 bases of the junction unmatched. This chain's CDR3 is CSARAGGYGYTF. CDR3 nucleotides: TGCAGCGCCCGCGCAGGGGGATATGGCTACACCTTC.

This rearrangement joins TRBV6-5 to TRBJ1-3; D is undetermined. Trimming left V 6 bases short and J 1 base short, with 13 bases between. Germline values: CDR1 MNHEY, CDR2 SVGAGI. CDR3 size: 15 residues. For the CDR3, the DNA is TGTGCCAGCAGACGGAGCTTCGGGTCTGGAAACACCATATATTTT. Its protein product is CASRRSFGSGNTIYF.

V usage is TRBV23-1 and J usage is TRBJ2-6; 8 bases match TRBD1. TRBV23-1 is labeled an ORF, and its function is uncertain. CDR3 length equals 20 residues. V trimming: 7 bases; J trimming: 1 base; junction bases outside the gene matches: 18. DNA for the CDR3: TGCGCCAGCACCCATGGACAGGGCCCCACTATTCTTTCTGGGGCCAACGTCCTGACTTTC. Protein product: CASTHGQGPTILSGANVLTF.

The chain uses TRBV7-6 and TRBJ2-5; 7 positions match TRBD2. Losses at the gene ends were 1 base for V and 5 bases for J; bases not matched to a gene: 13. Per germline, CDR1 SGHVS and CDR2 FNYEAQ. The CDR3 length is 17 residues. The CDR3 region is CASSLDSRANGGETQYF. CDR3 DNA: TGTGCCAGCAGCTTAGACAGCAGAGCAAACGGGGGGGAGACCCAGTACTTC.

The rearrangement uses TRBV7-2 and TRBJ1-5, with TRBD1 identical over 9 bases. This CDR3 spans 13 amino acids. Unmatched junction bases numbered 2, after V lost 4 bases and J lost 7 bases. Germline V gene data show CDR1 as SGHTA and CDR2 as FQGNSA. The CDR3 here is CASSSDRGQPQHF. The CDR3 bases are TGTGCCAGCAGCTCGGACAGGGGCCAGCCCCAGCATTTT.

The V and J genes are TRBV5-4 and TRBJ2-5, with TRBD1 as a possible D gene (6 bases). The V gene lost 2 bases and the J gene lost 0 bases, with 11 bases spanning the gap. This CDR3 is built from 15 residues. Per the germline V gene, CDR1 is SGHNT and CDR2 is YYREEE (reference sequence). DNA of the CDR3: TGTGCCAGCAGCTTTAGGACAGAAGACCAAGAGACCCAGTACTTC. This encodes CASSFRTEDQETQYF.

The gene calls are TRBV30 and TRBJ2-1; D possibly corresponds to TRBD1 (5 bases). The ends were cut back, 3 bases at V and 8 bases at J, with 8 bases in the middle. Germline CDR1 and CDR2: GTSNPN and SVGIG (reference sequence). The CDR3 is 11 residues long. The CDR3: CAWSGRDEQFF. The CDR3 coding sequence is TGTGCCTGGAGCGGCAGGGATGAGCAGTTCTTC.

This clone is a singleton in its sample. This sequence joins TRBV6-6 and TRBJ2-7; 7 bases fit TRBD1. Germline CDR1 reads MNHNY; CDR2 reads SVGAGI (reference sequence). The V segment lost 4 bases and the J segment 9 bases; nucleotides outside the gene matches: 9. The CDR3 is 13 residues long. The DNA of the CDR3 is TGTGCCAGCAGTTCATGGACAGGAGAGGGGCAGTACTTC. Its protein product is CASSSWTGEGQYF.